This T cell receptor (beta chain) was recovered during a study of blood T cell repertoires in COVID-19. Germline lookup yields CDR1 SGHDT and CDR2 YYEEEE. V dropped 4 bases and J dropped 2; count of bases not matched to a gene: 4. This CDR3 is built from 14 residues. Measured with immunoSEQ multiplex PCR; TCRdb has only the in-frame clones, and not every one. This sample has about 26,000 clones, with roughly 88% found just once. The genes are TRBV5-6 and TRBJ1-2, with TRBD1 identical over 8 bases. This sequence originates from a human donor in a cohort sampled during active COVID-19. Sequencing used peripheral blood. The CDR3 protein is CASSVGQGNYGYTF. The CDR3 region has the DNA TGTGCCAGCAGCGTCGGACAGGGCAACTATGGCTACACCTTC. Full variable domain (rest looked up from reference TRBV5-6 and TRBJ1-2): DAGVTQSPTHLIKTRGQQVTLRCSPKSGHDTVSWYQQALGQGPQFIFQYYEEEERQRGNFPDRFSGHQFPNYSSELNVNALLLGDSALYLCASSVGQGNYGYTFGSGTRLTVV.